The 4 T cell receptor beta chains presented below share a single source sample, sequenced in a study of blood T cell repertoires in COVID-19. The data were produced by immunoSEQ multiplex PCR, yet TCRdb's version contains in-frame clones alone and is incomplete. The sample consists of 150,000 to 200,000 clones, about 78% of them appearing once. Material: PBMCs or T cells enriched from blood (not recorded which). These receptors were taken from a woman aged 50 to 65 who had recovered from COVID-19.

V usage is TRBV5-4 and J usage is TRBJ1-4, with 8 bases aligning to TRBD1. The CDR3 has 14 residues. The germline CDR1 and CDR2 sequences are SGHNT and YYREEE (reference sequence). Trimming cost V 3 bases and J 7 bases; bases outside gene matches: 5. The CDR3 loop is CASSSDRGSEKLFF. DNA for the CDR3: TGTGCCAGCAGCTCAGACAGGGGTAGTGAAAAACTGTTTTTT.

The chain employs TRBV18 and TRBJ2-6; D unclear. CDR1 and CDR2 from the germline V gene are KGHSH and LQKENI. The CDR3 runs to 15 residues. V lost 6 bases, J lost 0 bases, and 9 bases lay in between. CDR3 bases: TGTGCCAGCTCCCCAGAGCTCTCTGGGGCCAACGTCCTGACTTTC. It codes for CASSPELSGANVLTF. Combining the CDR3 with reference TRBV18 and TRBJ2-6 gives the whole variable domain NAGVMQNPRHLVRRRGQEARLRCSPMKGHSHVYWYRQLPEEGLKFMVYLQKENIIDESGMPKERFSAEFPKEGPSILRIQQVVRGDSAAYFCASSPELSGANVLTFGAGSRLTVL.

The V gene is TRBV18, the J gene TRBJ2-2; no reliable D call. With 2 bases removed from V and 0 bases from J, the gap between germline ends came to 7 bases. Looked up from germline, CDR1 is KGHSH and CDR2 is LQKENI. This CDR3 has 15 residues. The CDR3 coding sequence is TGTGCCAGCTCACCAGCAGAGGCGAACACCGGGGAGCTGTTTTTT. Its translation: CASSPAEANTGELFF.

J is TRBJ1-2 and V is TRBV18, with unresolved D. V was clipped by 6 bases and J by 4 bases, with 15 bases between them. The CDR3 runs 14 residues. The germline CDR1 and CDR2 sequences are KGHSH and LQKENI. The CDR3 region is CASSIGPESYGYTF. In nucleotides, the CDR3 is TGTGCCAGCTCCATCGGCCCGGAGAGCTATGGCTACACCTTC.